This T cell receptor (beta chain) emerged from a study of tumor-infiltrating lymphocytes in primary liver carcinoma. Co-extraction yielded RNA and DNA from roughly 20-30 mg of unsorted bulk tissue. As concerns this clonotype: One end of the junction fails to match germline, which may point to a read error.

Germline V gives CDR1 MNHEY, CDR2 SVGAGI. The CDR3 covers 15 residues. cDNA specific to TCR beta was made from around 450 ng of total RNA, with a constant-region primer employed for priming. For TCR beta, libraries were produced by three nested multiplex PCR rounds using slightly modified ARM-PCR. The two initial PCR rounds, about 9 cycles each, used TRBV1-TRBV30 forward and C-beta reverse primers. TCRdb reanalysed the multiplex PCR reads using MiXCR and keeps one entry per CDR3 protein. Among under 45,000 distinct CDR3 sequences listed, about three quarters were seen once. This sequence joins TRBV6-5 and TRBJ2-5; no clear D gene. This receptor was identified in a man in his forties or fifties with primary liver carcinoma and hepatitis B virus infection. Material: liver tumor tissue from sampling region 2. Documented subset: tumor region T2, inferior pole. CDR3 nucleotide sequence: TGTGCCAAACCCGCGAGATGTCCGCTCCGAGAGACCCAGCACTTC. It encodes CAKPARCPLRETQHF.